This TCR beta chain was observed in a study of radiotherapy plus CTLA-4 blockade in lung cancer. In the study overall: An objective response was seen in 15% to 20% of patients, and disease control in around 33%. Study observations and caveats: In blood, TCR clones derived from the tumor expanded after radiotherapy plus ipilimumab. Early shifts in blood T cell clones, with interferon-beta, reportedly predicted response best.

With respect to this clone: No antigen is known for it.

Patients with chemo-refractory metastatic non-small-cell lung cancer received focal radiation plus CTLA-4 blockade with ipilimumab. Sequencing used immunoSEQ multiplex PCR; TCRdb keeps in-frame clones, though not all of them. Of fewer than 100,000 clones listed, around 78% are singletons. The TCR was taken from a human donor with non-small cell lung cancer whose response to radiotherapy plus ipilimumab could not be evaluated. Some clones in this sample may be carry-over from other donors' samples. The sample consisted of peripheral blood, taken from a patient treated with radiotherapy plus ipilimumab.

In DNA form, the CDR3 reads TGTGCCAGCAGACATAGGATGGCGGGACCTGAAGCTTTCTTT. Its protein product is CASRHRMAGPEAFF. The rearrangement links TRBV7-2 to TRBJ1-1, with D possibly matching TRBD1 (5 bases). V lost 6 bases and J lost 6, with 17 bases in between. Per the germline V gene, CDR1 is SGHTA and CDR2 is FQGNSA. CDR3 size: 14 residues.